This TCR beta chain was sequenced during a study of OX40 agonist ivuxolimab in advanced cancers. The overall study: It was ivuxolimab, an agonistic anti-OX40 (CD134) antibody, that patients were treated with. One patient with hepatocellular carcinoma and two with cutaneous melanoma, three in all, had partial responses. Of mixed ages from about 23 to 90 and averaging around 60 years, the group was around 78% male. Study findings and constraints: Several nonresponders also turned out to have low normalized T-cell clonal expansion.

Profiling relied on immunoSEQ multiplex PCR, and the TCRdb table lists in-frame clones only, not all of them. The data contain 65,000 to 90,000 clones, over 80% of them singletons. The V gene lost 5 bases and the J gene lost 2 bases, with 16 bases spanning the gap. The CDR3 consists of 15 residues. From germline, CDR1 is SGHAT and CDR2 FQNNGV. With respect to this clone: Its cognate antigen is unknown.

The material was CD4+ or CD8+ T cells sorted from blood, obtained in a trial of the OX40 agonist ivuxolimab. This TCR was recovered from an adult with an advanced solid tumor such as melanoma, head and neck, liver or kidney cancer. V is TRBV11-2 and J is TRBJ2-7; D gene ambiguous. The CDR3 DNA is TGTGCCAGCAGCCCCCCGGCGGATCCGACCTACGAGCAGTACTTC. Amino acids: CASSPPADPTYEQYF.